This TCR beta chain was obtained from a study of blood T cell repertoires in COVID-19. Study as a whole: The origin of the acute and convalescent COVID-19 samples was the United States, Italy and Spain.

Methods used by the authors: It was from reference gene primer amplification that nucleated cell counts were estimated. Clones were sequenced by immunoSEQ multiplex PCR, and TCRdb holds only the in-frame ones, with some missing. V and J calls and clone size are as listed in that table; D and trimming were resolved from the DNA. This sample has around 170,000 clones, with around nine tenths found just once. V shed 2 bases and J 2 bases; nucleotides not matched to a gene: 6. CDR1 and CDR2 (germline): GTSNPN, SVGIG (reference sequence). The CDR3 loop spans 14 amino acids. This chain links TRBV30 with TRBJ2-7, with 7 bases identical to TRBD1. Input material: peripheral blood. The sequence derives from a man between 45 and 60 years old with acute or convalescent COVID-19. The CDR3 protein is CAWSQGTATYEQYF. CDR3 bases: TGTGCCTGGAGTCAGGGGACAGCCACCTACGAGCAGTACTTC.